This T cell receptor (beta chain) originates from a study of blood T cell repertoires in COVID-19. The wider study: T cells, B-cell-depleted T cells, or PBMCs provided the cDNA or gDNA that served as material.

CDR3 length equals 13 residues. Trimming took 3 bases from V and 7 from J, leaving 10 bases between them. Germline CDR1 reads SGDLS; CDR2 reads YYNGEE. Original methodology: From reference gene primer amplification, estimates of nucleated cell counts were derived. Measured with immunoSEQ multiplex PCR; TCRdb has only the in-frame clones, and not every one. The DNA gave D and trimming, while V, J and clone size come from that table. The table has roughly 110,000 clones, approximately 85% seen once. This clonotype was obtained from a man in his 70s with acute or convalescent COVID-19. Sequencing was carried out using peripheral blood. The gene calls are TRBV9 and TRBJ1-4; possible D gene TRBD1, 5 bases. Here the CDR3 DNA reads TGTGCCAGCAGCGAGACAGATATTGAAAAACTGTTTTTT. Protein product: CASSETDIEKLFF.